The 9 T cell receptor beta chains reported below all come from one sample, sequenced in a study of tumor-infiltrating lymphocytes in primary liver carcinoma. With a constant-region primer, TCR beta cDNA was made from 400 to 550 ng of total RNA. Libraries of TCR beta came from three nested multiplex PCR rounds with slightly modified ARM-PCR. TRBV1-TRBV30 forward and Cbeta reverse primers drove the first two roughly 10-cycle rounds. MiXCR was run by TCRdb on the multiplex PCR reads, yielding one entry per CDR3 protein. The data hold approximately 110,000 distinct CDR3 sequences, with 60% to 75% observed a single time. Both RNA and DNA were isolated together from about 19-30 mg of bulk tissue that had not been sorted. The sample taken for sequencing was liver tumor tissue from sampling region 3. The subset is: tumor region T3, left-lateral pole. The receptors originated from a woman aged 60 to 75 with primary liver carcinoma and hepatitis B virus infection.

By share, this clonotype counts as medium-sized. V is TRBV11-2 and J is TRBJ1-1; D possibly corresponds to TRBD1 (6 bases). Trimming stripped 5 bases from V and 6 bases from J, with 16 bases between. The germline gives CDR1 SGHAT, CDR2 FQNNGV. This CDR3 spans 14 amino acids. The CDR3 nucleotides read TGTGCCAGCAGCAATCGAAACAGGGAACCTGAAGCTTTCTTT. It translates to CASSNRNREPEAFF.

This clonotype appeared many times. This chain connects TRBV7-9 to TRBJ2-3; 13 bases line up with TRBD2. V trimming: 11 bases; J trimming: 4 bases; junction bases outside the gene matches: 3. The CDR3 has 13 amino acids. CDR1 is SEHNR and CDR2 is FQNEAQ in the germline V gene (reference sequence). CDR3 coding DNA: TGTGCCGGGACTAGCGGGACGTCAGATACGCAGTATTTT. Protein: CAGTSGTSDTQYF.

This clonotype has a count of ten or more. The V gene is TRBV5-1, the J gene TRBJ2-1; D ambiguous. The V end was cut by 4 bases, the J end by 5 bases, with 4 bases between. This CDR3 spans 11 amino acids. Germline lookup yields CDR1 SGHRS and CDR2 YFSETQ. CDR3 region: CASSRHNEQFF. CDR3 sequence (DNA): TGCGCCAGCAGCCGACACAATGAGCAGTTCTTC.

As for this clonotype: This may arise from a read error, as a much more abundant clone is one base away. The chain joins TRBV5-1 to TRBJ2-7; TRBD2 agrees at 10 bases. Trimming removed 3 bases from V and 6 bases from J; junction bases left unmatched: 9. This CDR3 contains 15 residues. Per the germline V gene, CDR1 is SGHRS and CDR2 is YFSETQ. In DNA, the CDR3 is TGCGCCAGCAGCTGGGGACTAGCGCAGAAATGCGAGCAGTACTTC. Translating it yields CASSWGLAQKCEQYF.

With respect to this clonotype: This may come from a read error, since a much larger clone is one base off. V usage is TRBV5-1 and J usage is TRBJ2-7; D unclear. Per germline, CDR1 SGHRS and CDR2 YFSETQ. The CDR3 covers 14 residues. This CDR3 reads CTSSLSGRSYEQYF. The DNA for the CDR3 is TGCACCAGCAGCTTGTCTGGCAGATCCTACGAGCAGTACTTC.

This chain uses TRBV12-3 or TRBV12-4 with TRBJ2-2; tentatively, D is TRBD2 (7 bases). The CDR3 sequence is 16 residues long. V was clipped by 6 bases and J by 5 bases, with 19 bases between them. In DNA form, the CDR3 reads TGTGCCAGCAGCCAGGGGAGGGGATCGAGTACCGGGGAGCTGTTTTTT. It specifies CASSQGRGSSTGELFF.

This clonotype has ten or more counts. The V call is TRBV4-2, the J call TRBJ2-1; D ambiguous. Per germline, CDR1 LGHNA and CDR2 YNFKEQ. Trimming cost V 1 base and J 8 bases, with 9 bases left between them. The CDR3 has 13 residues. The CDR3 bases are TGTGCCAGCAGCCAAGTCGGTGGGCATGAGCAGTTCTTC. It translates to CASSQVGGHEQFF.

As for this clonotype: This may be a read error: a much more frequent sequence differs by one nucleotide. This CDR3 fails to terminate in the conserved phenylalanine or tryptophan, so it likely reflects a read error. The chain combines TRBV5-1 with TRBJ1-3, with 7 bases identical to TRBD1. With V trimmed by 7 bases and J by 4 bases, 5 bases remained unmatched. The germline V gene has CDR1 SGHRS and CDR2 YFSETQ. CDR3 length: 13 residues. DNA for the CDR3: TGCGCCAGCCGGTCGGGACAGGGAAACACCATATATTCT. It codes for CASRSGQGNTIYS.

This clonotype occurred many times. The chain recombines TRBV29-1 with TRBJ2-5, with D hard to call. CDR3 length: 13 amino acids. The germline CDR1 and CDR2 sequences are SQVTM and ANQGSEA. Trimming removed 0 bases from V and 3 bases from J, with 8 bases in between. This chain's CDR3 is CSVEEPAKETQYF. CDR3 in DNA: TGCAGCGTTGAAGAACCGGCTAAAGAGACCCAGTACTTC. The full variable domain, rest sourced from reference TRBV29-1 and TRBJ2-5, is SAVISQKPSRDICQRGTSLTIQCQVDSQVTMMFWYRQQPGQSLTLIATANQGSEATYESGFVIDKFPISRPNLTFSTLTVSNMSPEDSSIYLCSVEEPAKETQYFGPGTRLLVL.